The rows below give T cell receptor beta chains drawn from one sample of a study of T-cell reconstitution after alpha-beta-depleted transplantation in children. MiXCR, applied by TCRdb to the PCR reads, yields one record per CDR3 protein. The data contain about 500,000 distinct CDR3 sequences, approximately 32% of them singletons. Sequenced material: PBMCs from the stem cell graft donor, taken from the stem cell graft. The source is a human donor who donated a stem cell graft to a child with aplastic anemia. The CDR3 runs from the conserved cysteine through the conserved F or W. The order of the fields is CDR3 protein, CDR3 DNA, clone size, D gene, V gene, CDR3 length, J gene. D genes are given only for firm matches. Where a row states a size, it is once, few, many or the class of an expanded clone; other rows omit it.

CDR3aa: CASSPIGTGAAGNYGYTF
CDR3nt: TGTGCCAGCTCACCTATAGGGACAGGGGCCGCCGGCAACTATGGCTACACCTTC
abundance: few
d_gene: TRBD1
v_gene: TRBV18
len: 18
j_gene: TRBJ1-2

CDR3aa: CARANRTTTLAKNIQYF
CDR3nt: TGTGCCAGAGCGAACAGGACCACTACTTTAGCCAAAAACATTCAGTACTTC
abundance: few
d_gene: -
v_gene: TRBV27
len: 17
j_gene: TRBJ2-4

CDR3aa: CASSSDGETRWEGNQPQHF
CDR3nt: TGTGCCAGCAGTTCCGATGGGGAGACCCGATGGGAGGGCAATCAGCCCCAGCATTTT
abundance: -
d_gene: -
v_gene: TRBV12-3/TRBV12-4
len: 19
j_gene: TRBJ1-5

CDR3aa: CASRPGTGSSGANVLTF
CDR3nt: TGTGCCAGCCGCCCCGGGACAGGCAGCTCTGGGGCCAACGTCCTGACTTTC
abundance: once
d_gene: TRBD1
v_gene: TRBV12-3/TRBV12-4
len: 17
j_gene: TRBJ2-6

CDR3aa: CASSTGLLSPNGELFF
CDR3nt: TGTGCCAGCAGTACGGGACTCCTTAGCCCCAACGGGGAGCTGTTTTTT
abundance: -
d_gene: -
v_gene: TRBV27
len: 16
j_gene: TRBJ2-2

CDR3aa: CATGGPNTQYF
CDR3nt: TGTGCCACCGGGGGGCCGAATACGCAGTATTTT
abundance: once
d_gene: -
v_gene: TRBV24-1
len: 11
j_gene: TRBJ2-3

CDR3aa: CSARDAYEQYF
CDR3nt: TGCAGTGCTAGAGATGCCTACGAGCAGTACTTC
abundance: -
d_gene: -
v_gene: TRBV20-1
len: 11
j_gene: TRBJ2-7

CDR3aa: CASSSPGSKGKSYEQYF
CDR3nt: TGCGCCAGCAGCTCCCCGGGAAGTAAGGGGAAATCCTACGAGCAGTACTTC
abundance: -
d_gene: -
v_gene: TRBV5-1
len: 17
j_gene: TRBJ2-7

CDR3aa: CASSISTSGVATDTQYF
CDR3nt: TGTGCCAGTAGTATTTCTACTAGCGGGGTTGCCACAGATACGCAGTATTTT
abundance: -
d_gene: TRBD2
v_gene: TRBV19
len: 17
j_gene: TRBJ2-3

CDR3aa: CSGGSNYGYTF
CDR3nt: TGCAGCGGGGGTAGTAACTATGGCTACACCTTC
abundance: few
d_gene: -
v_gene: TRBV29-1
len: 11
j_gene: TRBJ1-2

CDR3aa: CASSAGTGESPLHF
CDR3nt: TGTGCCAGCAGTGCCGGGACAGGGGAGTCACCCCTCCACTTT
abundance: -
d_gene: TRBD1
v_gene: TRBV6-4
len: 14
j_gene: TRBJ1-6

CDR3aa: CASSLPNEQFF
CDR3nt: TGCGCCAGCAGCTTACCGAATGAGCAGTTCTTC
abundance: few
d_gene: -
v_gene: TRBV5-1
len: 11
j_gene: TRBJ2-1

CDR3aa: CASSYEGLKAYNQQFF
CDR3nt: TGTGCCAGCAGTTATGAGGGACTAAAGGCGTACAATCAGCAGTTCTTC
abundance: once
d_gene: TRBD2
v_gene: TRBV6-5
len: 16
j_gene: TRBJ2-1

CDR3aa: CASSLDGTGDPYNEQFF
CDR3nt: TGCGCCAGCAGCTTGGACGGGACAGGGGACCCCTACAATGAGCAGTTCTTC
abundance: -
d_gene: TRBD1
v_gene: TRBV5-1
len: 17
j_gene: TRBJ2-1

CDR3aa: CASSFRDRGVQETQYF
CDR3nt: TGTGCCAGCAGCTTCCGGGACAGGGGGGTACAAGAGACCCAGTACTTC
abundance: -
d_gene: TRBD1
v_gene: TRBV7-2
len: 16
j_gene: TRBJ2-5

CDR3aa: CASSYSNRGVITGELFF
CDR3nt: TGTGCCAGCAGTTACTCGAACCGGGGAGTAATCACCGGGGAGCTGTTTTTT
abundance: few
d_gene: -
v_gene: TRBV6-5
len: 17
j_gene: TRBJ2-2

CDR3aa: CAISELETSPLHF
CDR3nt: TGTGCCATCAGTGAGCTGGAGACTTCACCCCTCCACTTT
abundance: -
d_gene: -
v_gene: TRBV10-3
len: 13
j_gene: TRBJ1-6

CDR3aa: CSVNPGEGAQYF
CDR3nt: TGCAGCGTTAATCCGGGGGAAGGAGCCCAGTACTTC
abundance: few
d_gene: -
v_gene: TRBV29-1
len: 12
j_gene: TRBJ2-5

CDR3aa: CSARARWPQETQYF
CDR3nt: TGCAGTGCTAGAGCCCGATGGCCCCAAGAGACCCAGTACTTC
abundance: few
d_gene: -
v_gene: TRBV20-1
len: 14
j_gene: TRBJ2-5

CDR3aa: CASSPPGQEQFF
CDR3nt: TGTGCCAGCAGTCCACCGGGACAGGAGCAGTTCTTC
abundance: few
d_gene: TRBD1
v_gene: TRBV27
len: 12
j_gene: TRBJ2-1

CDR3aa: CASSLEYSLNTGELFF
CDR3nt: TGTGCCAGCAGTTTAGAGTACTCCCTGAACACCGGGGAGCTGTTTTTT
abundance: few
d_gene: -
v_gene: TRBV12-3/TRBV12-4
len: 16
j_gene: TRBJ2-2

CDR3aa: CASNSSPGGGGTEAFF
CDR3nt: TGTGCCAGCAATTCTTCACCGGGGGGGGGCGGCACTGAAGCTTTCTTT
abundance: few
d_gene: -
v_gene: TRBV6-2/TRBV6-3
len: 16
j_gene: TRBJ1-1

CDR3aa: CAGLSTQIAGGPGELFF
CDR3nt: TGTGCCGGCCTTAGTACCCAGATAGCGGGAGGGCCCGGGGAGCTGTTTTTT
abundance: once
d_gene: TRBD2
v_gene: TRBV6-2/TRBV6-3
len: 17
j_gene: TRBJ2-2

CDR3aa: CSVEGMRNTEAFF
CDR3nt: TGCAGCGTTGAGGGGATGAGGAACACTGAAGCTTTCTTT
abundance: many
d_gene: -
v_gene: TRBV29-1
len: 13
j_gene: TRBJ1-1

CDR3aa: CASSGRERMNTEAFF
CDR3nt: TGCGCCAGCAGCGGGCGGGAAAGAATGAACACTGAAGCTTTCTTT
abundance: -
d_gene: -
v_gene: TRBV5-1
len: 15
j_gene: TRBJ1-1

CDR3aa: CASSGAEPRGDGNEQFF
CDR3nt: TGCGCCAGCAGCGGGGCAGAACCGCGGGGTGACGGCAATGAGCAGTTCTTC
abundance: few
d_gene: -
v_gene: TRBV5-1
len: 17
j_gene: TRBJ2-1

CDR3aa: CSAQTGEAAFF
CDR3nt: TGCAGCGCCCAAACTGGGGAGGCAGCTTTCTTT
abundance: -
d_gene: -
v_gene: TRBV29-1
len: 11
j_gene: TRBJ1-1

CDR3aa: CSAERTGVPYEQYF
CDR3nt: TGCAGTGCCGAGAGGACAGGGGTCCCCTACGAGCAGTACTTC
abundance: -
d_gene: TRBD1
v_gene: TRBV20-1
len: 14
j_gene: TRBJ2-7

CDR3aa: CASRTGGVYEQYF
CDR3nt: TGTGCCAGCAGGACAGGGGGCGTCTACGAGCAGTACTTC
abundance: few
d_gene: TRBD1
v_gene: TRBV28
len: 13
j_gene: TRBJ2-7

CDR3aa: CASSPREGGTDTQYF
CDR3nt: TGTGCCAGCAGCCCGCGTGAGGGGGGGACAGATACGCAGTATTTT
abundance: few
d_gene: -
v_gene: TRBV13
len: 15
j_gene: TRBJ2-3

CDR3aa: CASSYVTDYNEQFF
CDR3nt: TGTGCCAGCAGTTACGTGACAGACTACAATGAGCAGTTCTTC
abundance: few
d_gene: -
v_gene: TRBV6-2/TRBV6-3
len: 14
j_gene: TRBJ2-1

CDR3aa: CASSLGIPGAGETQYF
CDR3nt: TGTGCCAGCAGTTTAGGGATACCGGGGGCAGGCGAGACCCAGTACTTC
abundance: -
d_gene: -
v_gene: TRBV7-2
len: 16
j_gene: TRBJ2-5

CDR3aa: CASSLRQGGAEQFF
CDR3nt: TGTGCCAGCAGTTTAAGGCAGGGGGGCGCTGAGCAGTTCTTC
abundance: few
d_gene: -
v_gene: TRBV28
len: 14
j_gene: TRBJ2-1

CDR3aa: CSAPGLAGLSYEQYF
CDR3nt: TGCAGTGCACCGGGACTAGCGGGGCTCTCCTACGAGCAGTACTTC
abundance: -
d_gene: TRBD2
v_gene: TRBV20-1
len: 15
j_gene: TRBJ2-7

CDR3aa: CASSTGGQGERETQYF
CDR3nt: TGTGCCAGCAGCACAGGGGGACAGGGGGAACGAGAGACCCAGTACTTC
abundance: few
d_gene: TRBD1
v_gene: TRBV9
len: 16
j_gene: TRBJ2-5

CDR3aa: CSVVGGQHYYGYTF
CDR3nt: TGCAGCGTTGTGGGCGGGCAGCACTACTATGGCTACACCTTC
abundance: few
d_gene: -
v_gene: TRBV29-1
len: 14
j_gene: TRBJ1-2

CDR3aa: CAWSGLAVSEQYF
CDR3nt: TGTGCCTGGAGTGGACTAGCGGTATCGGAGCAGTACTTC
abundance: -
d_gene: TRBD2
v_gene: TRBV30
len: 13
j_gene: TRBJ2-7

CDR3aa: CASSALSGRAVNEQFF
CDR3nt: TGTGCCAGCAGCGCATTAAGCGGGAGGGCCGTCAATGAGCAGTTCTTC
abundance: few
d_gene: TRBD2
v_gene: TRBV9
len: 16
j_gene: TRBJ2-1

CDR3aa: CSGGRGLGEQFF
CDR3nt: TGCAGCGGCGGCAGGGGGCTAGGTGAGCAGTTCTTC
abundance: -
d_gene: TRBD1
v_gene: TRBV29-1
len: 12
j_gene: TRBJ2-1

CDR3aa: CASSAGGSLNDTQYF
CDR3nt: TGCGCCAGCAGTGCGGGCGGGAGTTTAAACGATACGCAGTATTTT
abundance: few
d_gene: TRBD2
v_gene: TRBV10-2
len: 15
j_gene: TRBJ2-3

CDR3aa: CSGRTGTLEQFF
CDR3nt: TGCAGCGGGCGGACAGGGACCCTTGAGCAGTTCTTC
abundance: -
d_gene: TRBD1
v_gene: TRBV29-1
len: 12
j_gene: TRBJ2-1

CDR3aa: CASSPWTGDNEQFF
CDR3nt: TGTGCCAGCAGCCCTTGGACAGGGGACAATGAGCAGTTCTTC
abundance: -
d_gene: TRBD1
v_gene: TRBV7-9
len: 14
j_gene: TRBJ2-1

CDR3aa: CSAMDPTGSNIGQYF
CDR3nt: TGCAGTGCTATGGACCCGACAGGGAGTAACATTGGGCAGTACTTC
abundance: few
d_gene: TRBD1
v_gene: TRBV20-1
len: 15
j_gene: TRBJ2-7

CDR3aa: CASSSTTMRIDEQFF
CDR3nt: TGCGCCAGCAGCTCGACCACCATGAGGATTGATGAGCAGTTCTTC
abundance: many
d_gene: -
v_gene: TRBV5-1
len: 15
j_gene: TRBJ2-1

CDR3aa: CASSSTPSGTGELFF
CDR3nt: TGTGCCAGCAGCTCGACCCCTTCGGGCACCGGGGAGCTGTTTTTT
abundance: -
d_gene: -
v_gene: TRBV5-5
len: 15
j_gene: TRBJ2-2